These 16 T cell receptor beta chains originate from one sample sequenced in a study of T cells after yellow fever vaccination. MiXCR, applied by TCRdb to the 5' RACE reads, yields one record per CDR3 protein. The sample lists 280,000 or so distinct CDR3 sequences; 8.7% were seen once. The sample consisted of CD4+ T cells sorted from PBMCs, taken 5 days after the yellow fever booster vaccination. The receptor source for this set is a man younger than 35 who received the YFV17D yellow fever vaccine.

This clonotype turned up a few times. The V call is TRBV5-6, the J call TRBJ2-7; weak D call: TRBD2 (6 bases). V shed 0 bases and J shed 3 bases, with 10 bases lying between them. The CDR3 is 14 amino acids. Per germline, CDR1 SGHDT and CDR2 YYEEEE. This chain's CDR3 is CASSLGGGDYEQYF. DNA for the CDR3: TGTGCCAGCAGCTTGGGTGGCGGGGACTACGAGCAGTACTTC.

CDR3 DNA sequence: TGCAGTGCTACCAGCCTTCGCGGGGGGCGCACAGATACGCAGTATTTT. Its translation is CSATSLRGGRTDTQYF. The chain has TRBV20-1 and TRBJ2-3; 8 bases agree with TRBD2. V shed 4 bases, J shed 1 base, and the junction held 10 bases outside the gene matches. The CDR3 has 16 residues. CDR1 and CDR2 (germline): DFQATT, SNEGSKA (reference sequence).

V gene TRBV2 combines with J gene TRBJ2-5, with D tentatively TRBD1 or TRBD2 (5 bases each). V was clipped by 3 bases and J by 12 bases, with 14 bases between them. This CDR3 spans 12 amino acids. Germline lookup yields CDR1 SNHLY and CDR2 FYNNEI. The CDR3 loop reads CASSDRDPTKYF. As DNA, the CDR3 is TGTGCCAGCAGTGACCGGGACCCAACTAAGTACTTC. The complete variable domain, with remaining parts taken from reference TRBV2 and TRBJ2-5, reads EPEVTQTPSHQVTQMGQEVILRCVPISNHLYFYWYRQILGQKVEFLVSFYNNEISEKSEIFDDQFSVERPDGSNFTLKIRSTKLEDSAMYFCASSDRDPTKYFGPGTRLLVL.

This clonotype was picked up a small number of times. V is TRBV6-1 and J is TRBJ1-4; D may be TRBD1 (5 bases). The CDR3 is 12 residues long. Trimming stripped 8 bases from V and 6 bases from J, with 10 bases between. CDR1 is MNHNS, CDR2 SASEGT, per germline. CDR3 bases: TGTGCCAGCGCGGGGGAGGATGAAAAACTGTTTTTT. This sequence encodes CASAGEDEKLFF.

This clonotype appeared a few times. This CDR3 reads CASRIGTDTQYF. CDR3 DNA: TGTGCTAGTCGGATCGGAACAGATACGCAGTATTTT. The chain has TRBV12-5 and TRBJ2-3, with D uncertain. Trimming removed 8 bases at V and 3 bases at J, with 9 bases between. Germline CDR1 reads LGHNT; CDR2 reads FRNRAP. This CDR3 has 12 amino acids.

This clonotype occurred a few times. This chain links TRBV11-2 with TRBJ2-7, with 9 bases identical to TRBD1. Germline V gene sequence: CDR1 SGHAT, CDR2 FQNNGV. J gave up 5 bases and V 6 bases, and 11 bases lay outside the gene matches. This CDR3 contains 15 residues. The CDR3 coding sequence is TGTGCCAGCAGAACTCCGGGACAGGGTATCAACGAGCAGTACTTC. Translation gives CASRTPGQGINEQYF.

This clonotype has more than one count but fewer than ten. This rearrangement joins TRBV6-2 or TRBV6-3 to TRBJ2-7, with a weak D call TRBD1 (5 bases). Deletions cut 10 bases from V and 2 bases from J, with 15 bases between. The CDR3 is made up of 13 amino acids. The germline gives CDR1 MNHEY, CDR2 SVGEGT. Here the CDR3 reads CAMRRRGPYEQYV. The CDR3 DNA reads TGTGCCATGCGACGAAGGGGCCCCTACGAGCAGTACGTC.

In this sample, this clonotype turned up a few times. The CDR3 is CASSGQGGEKLFF. The CDR3 DNA reads TGTGCCAGCAGCGGACAGGGCGGCGAAAAACTGTTTTTT. The chain recombines TRBV9 with TRBJ1-4; 7 bases line up with TRBD1. With 3 bases clipped from V and 8 bases from J, the junction kept 4 bases outside the gene matches. The germline V gene encodes CDR1 SGDLS and CDR2 YYNGEE. The CDR3 spans 13 residues.

The chain employs TRBV18 and TRBJ2-3; 8 positions match TRBD2. The germline V gene encodes CDR1 KGHSH and CDR2 LQKENI. The CDR3 contains 15 residues. The junction had 8 bases not matched to a gene; V was cut back by 3 bases and J by 6 bases. CDR3 residues: CASSPMVRGADTQYF. The CDR3 nucleotides read TGTGCCAGCTCACCTATGGTGCGGGGGGCCGATACGCAGTATTTT.

The gene calls are TRBV4-3 and TRBJ2-2, with TRBD2 matching 11 bases. This CDR3 comprises 16 residues. Germline V gene data show CDR1 as LGHNA and CDR2 as YSLEER. With V trimmed by 5 bases and J by 6 bases, 8 bases remained unmatched. In DNA, the CDR3 is TGCGCCAGCAGCTGTACTAGCGGGGGAGGTCCCGGGGAGCTGTTTTTT. The encoded protein is CASSCTSGGGPGELFF.

This clonotype was seen once. This rearrangement joins TRBV7-2 to TRBJ1-6; D remains unclear. This CDR3 comprises 14 residues. The V and J ends lost 1 base and 12 bases respectively, with 13 bases between them. From germline, CDR1 is SGHTA and CDR2 FQGNSA. Written as DNA, the CDR3 is TGTGCCAGCAGCTTAGTCCCCCCCAGTTTACCCCTCCACTTT. Translated, it gives CASSLVPPSLPLHF. The full variable domain, its missing parts supplied by reference TRBV7-2 and TRBJ1-6, is GAGVSQSPSNKVTEKGKDVELRCDPISGHTALYWYRQSLGQGLEFLIYFQGNSAPDKSGLPSDRFSAERTGGSVSTLTIQRTQQEDSAVYLCASSLVPPSLPLHFGNGTRLTVT.

This clonotype occurred a few times. The chain uses TRBV28 and TRBJ1-1, with 10 nucleotides matching TRBD1. The V gene's germline CDR1 is MDHEN and CDR2 SYDVKM. V was pared by 3 bases and J by 4 bases, with 5 bases of the junction left unmatched. The CDR3 runs to 15 residues. The CDR3 region is CASSFRDRGATEAFF. CDR3 nucleotides: TGTGCCAGCAGTTTCCGGGACAGGGGTGCCACTGAAGCTTTCTTT.

In its sample, this clonotype was seen many times. The chain links TRBV7-2 to TRBJ1-2, with 9 bases matching TRBD1. The CDR3 has 16 residues. V gave up 2 bases and J gave up 7 bases; unmatched junction bases: 11. CDR1 and CDR2 (germline): SGHTA, FQGNSA. CDR3 residues: CASSLLAGQGRLGYTF. DNA for the CDR3: TGTGCCAGCAGCTTACTTGCGGGACAGGGTCGTCTTGGCTACACCTTC.

The rearrangement joins TRBV7-2 to TRBJ1-2; 10 bases match TRBD1. Germline CDR1 is SGHTA and CDR2 is FQGNSA. The CDR3 is 16 residues long. With V trimmed by 3 bases and J by 1 base, 5 bases remained unmatched. CDR3 amino acids: CASSLGQGTINYGYTF. The CDR3 region has the DNA TGTGCCAGCAGCTTGGGACAGGGGACAATTAACTATGGCTACACCTTC.

This clonotype was observed a few times. The genes are TRBV6-2 or TRBV6-3 and TRBJ1-2; 7 bases map to TRBD1. Looked up from germline, CDR1 is MNHEY and CDR2 is SVGEGT. CDR3 length: 13 amino acids. Trimming cost V 6 bases and J 2 bases; bases outside gene matches: 3. CDR3 DNA sequence: TGTGCCAGCAGAGGACAGGCGAACTATGGCTACACCTTC. This gives the protein CASRGQANYGYTF.

This clonotype has a handful of counts. This chain connects TRBV28 to TRBJ2-1, with D unclear. The CDR3 sequence is 14 residues long. Trimming removed 2 bases at V and 4 bases at J, with 9 bases between. Per the germline V gene, CDR1 is MDHEN and CDR2 is SYDVKM. The CDR3 reads CASSLTATYNEQFF. The CDR3 nucleotides read TGTGCCAGCAGTTTAACAGCTACGTACAATGAGCAGTTCTTC.